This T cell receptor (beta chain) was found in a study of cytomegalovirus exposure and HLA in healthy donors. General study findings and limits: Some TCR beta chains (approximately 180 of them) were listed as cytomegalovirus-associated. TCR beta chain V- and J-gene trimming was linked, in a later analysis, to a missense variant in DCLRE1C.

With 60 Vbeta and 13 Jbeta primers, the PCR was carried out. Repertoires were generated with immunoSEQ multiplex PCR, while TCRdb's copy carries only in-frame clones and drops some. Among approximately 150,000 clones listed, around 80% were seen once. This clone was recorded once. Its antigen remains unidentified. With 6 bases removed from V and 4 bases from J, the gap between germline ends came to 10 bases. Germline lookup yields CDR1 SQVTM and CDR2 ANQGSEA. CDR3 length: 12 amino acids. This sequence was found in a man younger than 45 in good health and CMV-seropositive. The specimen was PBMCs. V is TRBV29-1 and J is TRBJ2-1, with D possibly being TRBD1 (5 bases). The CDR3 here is CSVPTVYNEQFF. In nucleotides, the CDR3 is TGCAGCGTCCCGACAGTTTACAATGAGCAGTTCTTC.